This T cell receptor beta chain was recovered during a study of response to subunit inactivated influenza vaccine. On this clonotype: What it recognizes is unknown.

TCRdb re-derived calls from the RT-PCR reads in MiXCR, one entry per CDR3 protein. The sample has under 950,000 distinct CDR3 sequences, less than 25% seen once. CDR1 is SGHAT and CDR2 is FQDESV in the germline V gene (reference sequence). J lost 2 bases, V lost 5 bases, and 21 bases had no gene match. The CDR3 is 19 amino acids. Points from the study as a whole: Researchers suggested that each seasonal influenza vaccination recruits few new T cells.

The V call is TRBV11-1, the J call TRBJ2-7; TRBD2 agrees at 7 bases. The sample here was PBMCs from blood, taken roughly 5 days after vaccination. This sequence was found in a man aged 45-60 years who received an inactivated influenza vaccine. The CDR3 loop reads CASSPRAGETLKTPYEQYF. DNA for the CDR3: TGTGCCAGCAGCCCTAGGGCGGGAGAAACCCTAAAAACACCCTACGAGCAGTACTTC.